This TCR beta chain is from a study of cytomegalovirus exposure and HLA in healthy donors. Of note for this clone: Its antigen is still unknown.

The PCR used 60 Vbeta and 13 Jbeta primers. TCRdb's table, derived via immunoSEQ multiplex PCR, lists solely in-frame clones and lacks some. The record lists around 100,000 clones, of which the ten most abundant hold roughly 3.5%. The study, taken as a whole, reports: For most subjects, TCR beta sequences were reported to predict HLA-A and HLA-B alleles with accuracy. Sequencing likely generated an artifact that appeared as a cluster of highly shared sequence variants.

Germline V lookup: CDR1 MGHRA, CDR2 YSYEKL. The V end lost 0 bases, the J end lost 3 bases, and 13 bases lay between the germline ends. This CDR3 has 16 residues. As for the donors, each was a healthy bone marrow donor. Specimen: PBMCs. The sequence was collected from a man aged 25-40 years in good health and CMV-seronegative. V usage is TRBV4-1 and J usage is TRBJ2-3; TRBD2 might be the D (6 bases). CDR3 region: CASSQDAPGGTDTQYF. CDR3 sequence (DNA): TGCGCCAGCAGCCAAGATGCTCCAGGAGGGACAGATACGCAGTATTTT.